The 7 T cell receptor beta chains presented below share a single source sample, sequenced in a study of blood T cells in healthy people across ages. A second PCR of 7 to 11 cycles used a sample-barcoded 5' primer and a J-beta primer mix. TCRdb fed the 5' RACE reads into MiXCR, producing one record per CDR3 protein. Of 700,000 or so distinct CDR3 sequences in the sample, roughly 20% were seen once. The sample was blood. These receptors were obtained from a man aged 65 to 79 in good health.

This chain joins TRBV5-1 and TRBJ2-2; D is undetermined. V was shortened by 0 bases and J by 7 bases, with 4 bases between the two germline ends. CDR3 length equals 12 residues. The germline gives CDR1 SGHRS, CDR2 YFSETQ. The CDR3: CASSLVFGELFF. In DNA, the CDR3 is TGCGCCAGCAGCTTGGTGTTCGGGGAGCTGTTTTTT.

The V gene is TRBV2, the J gene TRBJ2-3; a possible D gene is TRBD2 (6 bases). This CDR3 region has 19 residues. CDR1 SNHLY and CDR2 FYNNEI come from the germline V gene. V was pared by 0 bases and J by 3 bases, with 22 bases between. This chain's CDR3 is CASSEALLGGPRATDTQYF. CDR3 DNA sequence: TGTGCCAGCAGTGAAGCGCTTCTGGGGGGACCGCGCGCGACAGATACGCAGTATTTT.

The chain joins TRBV11-2 to TRBJ2-5; 9 nucleotides line up with TRBD2. J lost 3 bases, V lost 5 bases, and 25 bases had no gene match. Germline CDR1 SGHAT, CDR2 FQNNGV. The length of the CDR3 is 21 residues. DNA for the CDR3: TGTGCCAGCAGCCCAGGGCAGGGCCTAGCGGGAAGCCTTACAGGGGAAGAGACCCAGTACTTC. It codes for CASSPGQGLAGSLTGEETQYF.

The chain links TRBV20-1 to TRBJ2-1; 10 bases agree with TRBD2. Germline CDR1 is DFQATT and CDR2 is SNEGSKA (reference sequence). CDR3 length equals 15 residues. As DNA, the CDR3 is TGCAGGTCTGAAGGTTGGGTAGCGGGGGGTGAGGAGCAGTTCTTC. It encodes CRSEGWVAGGEEQFF.

This clonotype turned up a few times. The V gene is TRBV18, the J gene TRBJ1-1; D unresolved. The CDR3 has 14 residues. Germline V gene lookup returns CDR1 KGHSH and CDR2 LQKENI. The ends were cut back, 2 bases at V and 3 bases at J, with 10 bases in the middle. CDR3 residues: CASSPGLRDTEAFF. CDR3 in DNA: TGTGCCAGCTCACCAGGACTGAGGGACACTGAAGCTTTCTTT.

This chain connects TRBV11-2 to TRBJ1-1; D gene ambiguous. CDR3 length: 15 residues. Trimming took 1 base from V and 0 from J, leaving 9 bases between them. The germline CDR1 and CDR2 sequences are SGHAT and FQNNGV. The CDR3 DNA reads TGTGCCAGCAGCTTAGTGCCGAGAATGAACACTGAAGCTTTCTTT. Its protein is CASSLVPRMNTEAFF. Full variable domain (outside the CDR3, taken from reference TRBV11-2 and TRBJ1-1): EAGVAQSPRYKIIEKRQSVAFWCNPISGHATLYWYQQILGQGPKLLIQFQNNGVVDDSQLPKDRFSAERLKGVDSTLKIQPAKLEDSAVYLCASSLVPRMNTEAFFGQGTRLTVV.

This chain links TRBV20-1 with TRBJ2-5; TRBD2 agrees at 7 bases. The assigned J gene may be wrong: the sequence end matches TRBJ2-1 better. CDR3 size: 13 residues. Germline V gives CDR1 DFQATT, CDR2 SNEGSKA (reference sequence). CDR3 amino acids: CSAHDGRNNEQFF. For the CDR3, the DNA is TGCAGTGCCCATGACGGGAGGAATAATGAGCAGTTCTTC.